The 30 T cell receptor beta chains given below trace back to one sample, sequenced in a study of blood T cell repertoires in COVID-19 (dated by TCRdb to 2018 to 2020). The library was produced with the immunoSEQ multiplex PCR assay. Held by TCRdb, this immuneACCESS table contains in-frame sequences only and omits some clones. Under half of the omission traces to an unresolved V gene where checked; the cause of the rest is unknown. The table for this sample lists 210,000 or so clones; less than 90% of them were counted only once. The ten largest clones add up to roughly 3.2% of the sample. The source material was PBMCs or T cells enriched from blood (not recorded which). These receptor sequences come from a woman between 50 and 59 years old in a cohort exposed to, infected with or recovered from COVID-19 (not recorded which).

The chain uses TRBV3-1 (or the pseudogene TRBV3-2) and TRBJ1-2; TRBD1 aligns across 8 bases. V was pared by 6 bases and J by 6 bases, with 6 bases of the junction left unmatched. Germline loops: CDR1 LGHDT, CDR2 YNNKEL (reference sequence). The CDR3 covers 13 residues. DNA for the CDR3: TGTGCCAGCAGTTTCCAGGGGGCGGATGGCTACACCTTC. The encoded protein is CASSFQGADGYTF.

The CDR3 DNA reads TGTGCCAGCAGCTTTCAGGGTACGAACACCGGGGAGCTGTTTTTT. Translating it yields CASSFQGTNTGELFF. J is TRBJ2-2 and V is TRBV5-6; maybe TRBD1 (5 bases). This CDR3 comprises 15 residues. Trimming cost V 2 bases and J 0 bases, with 8 bases left between them. Germline CDR1 is SGHDT and CDR2 is YYEEEE.

The CDR3 region is CASSQNREGGYTF. As DNA, the CDR3 is TGCGCCAGCAGCCAAAACAGGGAGGGTGGCTACACCTTC. The J gene is TRBJ1-2, the V gene TRBV4-3; D may be TRBD1 (6 bases). Germline CDR1 LGHNA, CDR2 YSLEER. CDR3 length: 13 amino acids. Trimming removed 2 bases from V and 7 bases from J, with 11 bases in between.

The chain employs TRBV10-3 and TRBJ2-3, with unresolved D. The germline gives CDR1 ENHRY, CDR2 SYGVKD. V lost 4 bases and J lost 1, with 6 bases in between. The CDR3 has 13 residues. CDR3 bases: TGTGCCATCAGTGCCCCGGGCACAGATACGCAGTATTTT. Protein sequence: CAISAPGTDTQYF.

In this sample, this clone turned up a few times. The V and J genes are TRBV27 and TRBJ1-1, with 10 positions matching TRBD1. Germline CDR1 is MNHEY and CDR2 is SMNVEV (reference sequence). Germline trimming cut 6 bases from V and 5 bases from J; bases unmatched to any gene: 3. The length of the CDR3 is 13 residues. The CDR3 reads CASRRTGGTEAFF. The CDR3 DNA sequence: TGTGCCAGCAGAAGGACAGGGGGAACTGAAGCTTTCTTT.

The CDR3 coding sequence is TGTGCCAGCAGCCAAGTGGAAGGCCGGGTTGAATATGAAGCTTTCTTT. Amino acids: CASSQVEGRVEYEAFF. The chain is built from TRBV4-2 and TRBJ1-1, with unresolved D. In germline, CDR1 is LGHNA, CDR2 YNFKEQ. V was pared by 1 base and J by 7 bases, with 19 bases between. The CDR3 is made up of 16 amino acids.

CDR3 protein: CASSERTGDDYGYTF. The CDR3 nucleotides read TGTGCCAGCAGCGAGCGGACAGGGGACGACTATGGCTACACCTTC. This rearrangement joins TRBV9 to TRBJ1-2; 9 nucleotides agree with TRBD1. The CDR3 loop spans 15 amino acids. V shed 3 bases, J shed 3 bases, and the junction held 6 bases outside the gene matches. Per germline, CDR1 SGDLS and CDR2 YYNGEE. Full variable domain (outside the CDR3, taken from reference TRBV9 and TRBJ1-2): DSGVTQTPKHLITATGQRVTLRCSPRSGDLSVYWYQQSLDQGLQFLIQYYNGEERAKGNILERFSAQQFPDLHSELNLSSLELGDSALYFCASSERTGDDYGYTFGSGTRLTVV.

The V and J genes are TRBV4-1 and TRBJ2-2; 7 bases agree with TRBD2. Looked up from germline, CDR1 is MGHRA and CDR2 is YSYEKL. V was pared by 2 bases and J by 0 bases, with 3 bases of the junction left unmatched. The CDR3 is 16 residues long. In DNA form, the CDR3 reads TGCGCCAGCAGCCAATCGCGGGGGTCGAACACCGGGGAGCTGTTTTTT. Translating gives CASSQSRGSNTGELFF.

The chain is built from TRBV18 and TRBJ2-5, with D hard to call. Per germline, CDR1 KGHSH and CDR2 LQKENI. The V end was cut by 3 bases, the J end by 2 bases, with 4 bases between. The CDR3 has 12 residues. The CDR3 DNA follows: TGTGCCAGCTCACCCGGTCAAGAGACCCAGTACTTC. Its protein product is CASSPGQETQYF.

This clone was detected only a few times. The CDR3 spells CASSEGSGGASDTQYF. The CDR3 DNA is TGTGCCAGCAGTGAAGGTAGCGGGGGGGCCTCAGATACGCAGTATTTT. This chain connects TRBV6-1 to TRBJ2-3, with 11 bases matching TRBD2. Trimming at V came to 1 base and at J to 4 bases, leaving 4 bases not matched to a gene. Germline CDR1 is MNHNS and CDR2 is SASEGT. The CDR3 totals 16 residues.

The chain is built from TRBV10-3 and TRBJ2-2; no clear D. V was trimmed by 4 bases and J by 10 bases, leaving 7 bases between them. This CDR3 has 11 amino acids. Germline V lookup: CDR1 ENHRY, CDR2 SYGVKD. Here the CDR3 DNA reads TGTGCCATCAGTGGGAGCGCGGAGCTGTTTTTT. This codes for CAISGSAELFF.

The chain is built from TRBV4-1 and TRBJ2-3; 15 bases map to TRBD2. CDR1 is MGHRA, CDR2 YSYEKL, per germline. With 5 bases clipped from V and 4 bases from J, the junction kept 7 bases outside the gene matches. The CDR3 contains 17 residues. Here the CDR3 reads CASSNGLAGGPSDTQYF. CDR3 coding DNA: TGCGCCAGCAGCAATGGACTAGCGGGGGGGCCCTCAGATACGCAGTATTTT.

The chain couples TRBV28 to TRBJ2-7; 7 positions match TRBD2. The CDR3 contains 13 residues. Germline V lookup: CDR1 MDHEN, CDR2 SYDVKM. V lost 7 bases to trimming and J lost 2 bases; unmatched junction nucleotides: 5. The CDR3 region is CASMGGVTYEQYF. DNA of the CDR3: TGTGCCAGCATGGGGGGGGTTACCTACGAGCAGTACTTC.

The chain couples TRBV4-1 to TRBJ2-5, with 13 bases fitting TRBD2. Looked up from germline, CDR1 is MGHRA and CDR2 is YSYEKL. The V gene end was trimmed by 5 bases and the J gene end by 5 bases; junction bases not matched to a gene: 8. The CDR3 is 16 amino acids. The CDR3 is CASSFRLAGGWETQYF. The CDR3 DNA is TGCGCCAGCAGCTTCCGACTAGCGGGGGGTTGGGAGACCCAGTACTTC.

The V and J genes are TRBV7-9 and TRBJ1-4; D ambiguous. This CDR3 has 15 residues. CDR1 is SEHNR, CDR2 FQNEAQ, per germline (reference sequence). Trimming shortened V by 5 bases and J by 6 bases, and 16 bases separated the two germline ends. The CDR3 DNA follows: TGTGCCAGCAGCCCTGGGAGGAGGCGGGATGAAAAACTGTTTTTT. This sequence encodes CASSPGRRRDEKLFF.

V usage is TRBV11-3 and J usage is TRBJ1-2; D is ambiguous. Germline values: CDR1 SGHNT, CDR2 YENEEA. V was trimmed by 0 bases and J by 7 bases, leaving 12 bases between them. This CDR3 spans 14 amino acids. The CDR3: CASSLDFAGSGYTF. In DNA, the CDR3 is TGTGCCAGCAGCTTAGATTTTGCGGGGAGTGGCTACACCTTC.

The chain employs TRBV19 and TRBJ2-7; 7 bases line up with TRBD1. Germline loops: CDR1 LNHDA, CDR2 SQIVND (reference sequence). The CDR3 extends over 13 amino acids. The ends lost 3 bases at V and 8 bases at J; junction bases unmatched: 7. The CDR3, as DNA: TGTGCCAGTAGTATGACCACAGGGGTGAAGCAGTACTTC. It codes for CASSMTTGVKQYF.

V usage is TRBV5-6 and J usage is TRBJ2-2, with D tentatively TRBD2 (6 bases). Per the germline V gene, CDR1 is SGHDT and CDR2 is YYEEEE. With 4 bases removed from V and 4 bases from J, the gap between germline ends came to 11 bases. The CDR3 spans 14 residues. CDR3 loop: CASSPLGGTGELFF. The CDR3 DNA sequence: TGTGCCAGCAGCCCCCTGGGGGGCACCGGGGAGCTGTTTTTT.

The chain recombines TRBV4-1 with TRBJ2-4, with unresolved D. The V gene's germline CDR1 is MGHRA and CDR2 YSYEKL. Trimming removed 0 bases at V and 0 bases at J, with 21 bases between. This CDR3 has 20 amino acids. This CDR3 reads CASSQDPPGGSGLAKNIQYF. The CDR3 region has the DNA TGCGCCAGCAGCCAAGATCCCCCCGGTGGGTCAGGTCTAGCCAAAAACATTCAGTACTTC.

The gene calls are TRBV4-1 and TRBJ1-5; 10 bases are shared with TRBD1. V lost 3 bases, J lost 2 bases, and 10 bases stayed unmatched. The CDR3 covers 18 residues. From germline, CDR1 is MGHRA and CDR2 YSYEKL. CDR3 nucleotides: TGCGCCAGCAGCCAGGACGACAGGGGGCTTTTTGGCAATCAGCCCCAGCATTTT. Amino acid sequence: CASSQDDRGLFGNQPQHF.

The table lists this clone with many counts. The gene calls are TRBV5-1 and TRBJ1-2, with D unresolved. The V end was cut by 2 bases, the J end by 7 bases, with 15 bases between. The CDR3 has 14 amino acids. In germline, CDR1 is SGHRS, CDR2 YFSETQ. The CDR3 protein is CASSLAAPSGGYTF. The DNA for the CDR3 is TGCGCCAGCAGCTTAGCCGCCCCCTCCGGTGGCTACACCTTC.

This rearrangement joins TRBV5-1 to TRBJ2-3; 11 nucleotides line up with TRBD2. V was pared by 7 bases and J by 2 bases, with 9 bases of the junction left unmatched. The CDR3 covers 16 residues. The V gene's germline CDR1 is SGHRS and CDR2 YFSETQ. CDR3 in amino acids: CASGEVAGGNTDTQYF. The CDR3 DNA follows: TGCGCCAGCGGAGAGGTAGCGGGGGGGAACACAGATACGCAGTATTTT.

This chain joins TRBV2 and TRBJ1-6, with unresolved D. The CDR3 extends over 12 amino acids. In germline, CDR1 is SNHLY, CDR2 FYNNEI. Trimming stripped 6 bases from V and 7 bases from J, with 7 bases between. The CDR3 nucleotides are TGTGCCAGCAGATTAACAAATTCACCCCTCCACTTT. Protein product: CASRLTNSPLHF.

The V and J genes are TRBV18 and TRBJ2-5, with D tentatively TRBD1 (6 bases). CDR1 KGHSH and CDR2 LQKENI come from the germline V gene. This CDR3 has 15 residues. V lost 7 bases to trimming and J lost 6 bases, with 21 bases between them. For the CDR3, the DNA is TGTGCCAGCTGCGCCGGGACACTGAGCTTTCAGACCCAGTACTTC. Protein product: CASCAGTLSFQTQYF. The full variable domain, in which reference TRBV18 and TRBJ2-5 provide the parts outside the CDR3, is NAGVMQNPRHLVRRRGQEARLRCSPMKGHSHVYWYRQLPEEGLKFMVYLQKENIIDESGMPKERFSAEFPKEGPSILRIQQVVRGDSAAYFCASCAGTLSFQTQYFGPGTRLLVL.

The chain carries TRBV7-3 and TRBJ2-1; D possibly corresponds to TRBD2 (5 bases). The CDR3 loop spans 15 amino acids. The V end lost 1 base, the J end lost 2 bases, and 9 bases lay between the germline ends. CDR1 and CDR2 from the germline V gene are SGHTA and FQGTGA. The chain's CDR3 is CASSLNPGTYNEQFF. The CDR3 nucleotides read TGTGCCAGCAGCTTAAATCCGGGGACCTACAATGAGCAGTTCTTC.

The chain employs TRBV5-1 and TRBJ1-3, with TRBD1 matching 9 bases. J was trimmed by 8 bases and V by 9 bases; bases with no gene match: 15. The CDR3 spans 15 residues. Germline CDR1 SGHRS, CDR2 YFSETQ. The CDR3 DNA is TGCGCCACCGGTCCCGGGACAGGGTTCGGCGACACCATATATTTT. It specifies CATGPGTGFGDTIYF.

The chain joins TRBV11-2 to TRBJ1-4; TRBD1 might be the D (5 bases). Per germline, CDR1 SGHAT and CDR2 FQNNGV. V lost 0 bases to trimming and J lost 14 bases, with 16 bases between them. The CDR3 length is 14 residues. CDR3 nucleotide sequence: TGTGCCAGCAGCTTAGATAACAGGAAAACATCCCTGTTTTTT. This gives the protein CASSLDNRKTSLFF.

V is TRBV6-5 and J is TRBJ2-3, with 7 bases lining up with TRBD1. With V trimmed by 6 bases and J by 6 bases, 6 bases remained unmatched. CDR1 is MNHEY, CDR2 SVGAGI, per germline. The CDR3 runs to 13 residues. For the CDR3, the DNA is TGTGCCAGCAGAAAAAAGGGGGCCGATACGCAGTATTTT. As protein: CASRKKGADTQYF.

The V call is TRBV10-2, the J call TRBJ1-5, with 8 bases fitting TRBD1. Germline CDR1 and CDR2: WSHSY and SAAADI. J gave up 7 bases and V 8 bases, and 7 bases lay outside the gene matches. The CDR3 totals 13 residues. The CDR3 sequence is CASGTGRYQPQHF. The CDR3 coding sequence is TGCGCCAGCGGGACAGGTAGATACCAGCCCCAGCATTTT.

This chain connects TRBV5-1 to TRBJ1-1; D is unclear. Per the germline V gene, CDR1 is SGHRS and CDR2 is YFSETQ. The CDR3 consists of 14 residues. V lost 1 base and J lost 11, with 18 bases in between. The CDR3 loop is CASSLSPVQFDAFF. The CDR3 bases are TGCGCCAGCAGCTTGTCCCCCGTTCAGTTTGATGCTTTCTTT. Based on the CDR3 plus reference TRBV5-1 and TRBJ1-1, the full variable domain is KAGVTQTPRYLIKTRGQQVTLSCSPISGHRSVSWYQQTPGQGLQFLFEYFSETQRNKGNFPGRFSGRQFSNSRSEMNVSTLELGDSALYLCASSLSPVQFDAFFGQGTRLTVV.